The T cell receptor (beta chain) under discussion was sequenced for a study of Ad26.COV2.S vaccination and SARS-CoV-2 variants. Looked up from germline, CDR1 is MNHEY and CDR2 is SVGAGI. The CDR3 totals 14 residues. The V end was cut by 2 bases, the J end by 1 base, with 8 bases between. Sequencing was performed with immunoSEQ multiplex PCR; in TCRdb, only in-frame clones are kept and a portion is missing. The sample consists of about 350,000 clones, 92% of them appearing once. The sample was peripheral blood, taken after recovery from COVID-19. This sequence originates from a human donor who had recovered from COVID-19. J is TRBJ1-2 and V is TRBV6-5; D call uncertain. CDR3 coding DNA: TGTGCCAGCAGTTACCAACAGTTTAACTATGGCTACACCTTC. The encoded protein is CASSYQQFNYGYTF.